This TCR beta chain appears in the sequencing data of a study of blood T cell repertoires in COVID-19. The CDR3 totals 16 residues. Trimming took 7 bases from V and 2 from J; bases not matched to a gene: 12. Germline CDR1 and CDR2: WNHNN and SYGVQD (reference sequence). Sequencing used immunoSEQ multiplex PCR; TCRdb keeps in-frame clones, though not all of them. The table has about 180,000 clones, roughly 84% seen once. The chain combines TRBV10-1 with TRBJ2-7; 9 nucleotides match TRBD1. The clonotype originates from an elderly woman with acute or convalescent COVID-19. The sample was peripheral blood. The CDR3 loop is CASNRDRARGAYEQYF. In DNA form, the CDR3 reads TGCGCCAGCAACCGGGACAGGGCTAGAGGTGCCTACGAGCAGTACTTC.